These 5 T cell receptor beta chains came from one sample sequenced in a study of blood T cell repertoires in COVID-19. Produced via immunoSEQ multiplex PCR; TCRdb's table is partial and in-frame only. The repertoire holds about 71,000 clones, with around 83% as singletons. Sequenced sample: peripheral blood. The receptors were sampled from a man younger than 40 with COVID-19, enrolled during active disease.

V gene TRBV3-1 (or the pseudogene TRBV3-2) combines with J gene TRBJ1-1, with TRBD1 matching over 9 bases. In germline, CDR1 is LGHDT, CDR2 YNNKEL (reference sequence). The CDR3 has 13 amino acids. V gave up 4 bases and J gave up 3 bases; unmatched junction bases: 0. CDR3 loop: CASSRQGDTEAFF. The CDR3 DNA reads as TGTGCCAGCAGCCGACAGGGGGACACTGAAGCTTTCTTT.

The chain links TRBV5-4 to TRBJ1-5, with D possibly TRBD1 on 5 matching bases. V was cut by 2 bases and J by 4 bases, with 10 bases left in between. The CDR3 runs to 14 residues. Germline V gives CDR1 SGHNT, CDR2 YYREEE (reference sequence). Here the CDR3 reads CASSLMGGNQPQHF. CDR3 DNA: TGTGCCAGCAGCTTAATGGGGGGGAATCAGCCCCAGCATTTT.

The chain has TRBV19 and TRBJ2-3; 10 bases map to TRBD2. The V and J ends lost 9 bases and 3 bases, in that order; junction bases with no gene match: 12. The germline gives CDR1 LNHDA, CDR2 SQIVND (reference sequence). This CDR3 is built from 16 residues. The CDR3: CASRTGGGLATDTQYF. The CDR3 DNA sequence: TGTGCCAGCCGCACGGGGGGGGGACTAGCGACAGATACGCAGTATTTT.

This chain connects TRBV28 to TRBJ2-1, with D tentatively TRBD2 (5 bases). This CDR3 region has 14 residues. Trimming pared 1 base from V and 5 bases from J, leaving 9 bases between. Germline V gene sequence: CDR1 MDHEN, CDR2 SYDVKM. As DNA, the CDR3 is TGTGCCAGCAGTTTATACAGAGCGGACAATGAGCAGTTCTTC. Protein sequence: CASSLYRADNEQFF.

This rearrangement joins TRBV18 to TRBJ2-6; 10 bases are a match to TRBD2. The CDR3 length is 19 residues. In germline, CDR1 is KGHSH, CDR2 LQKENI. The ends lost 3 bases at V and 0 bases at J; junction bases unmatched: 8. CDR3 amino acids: CASSPRLAGEDSGANVLTF. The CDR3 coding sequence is TGTGCCAGCTCACCCAGACTAGCGGGTGAAGACTCTGGGGCCAACGTCCTGACTTTC.